A single sample is the source of the 5 T cell receptor beta chains below, sequenced in a study of identical twins' blood T cells. TCRdb re-called the 5' RACE reads with MiXCR, one entry per CDR3 protein. The sample lists fewer than 450,000 distinct CDR3 sequences, over 25% occurring once. Material: PBMCs. The receptors here all came from a woman aged 18-50 years in good health.

The J gene is TRBJ2-4, the V gene TRBV18, with TRBD1 matching over 9 bases. Trimming cost V 2 bases and J 3 bases; bases outside gene matches: 8. The CDR3 sequence is 17 residues long. Germline CDR1 KGHSH, CDR2 LQKENI. CDR3 sequence (DNA): TGTGCCAGCTCACCAAGGGGACAGGGAGGTGTCAAAAACATTCAGTACTTC. Translated, it gives CASSPRGQGGVKNIQYF.

This rearrangement joins TRBV20-1 to TRBJ2-2; D might be TRBD2 (5 bases). Deletions cut 3 bases from V and 6 bases from J, with 17 bases between. This CDR3 comprises 15 residues. Germline V gene sequence: CDR1 DFQATT, CDR2 SNEGSKA (reference sequence). The DNA of the CDR3 is TGCAGTGCTAGCCCGGGAATTGTTGTATCCGGGGAGCTGTTTTTT. This encodes CSASPGIVVSGELFF.

The chain links TRBV7-9 to TRBJ1-2; maybe TRBD1 (5 bases). This CDR3 has 13 amino acids. V shed 4 bases and J shed 4 bases, with 10 bases lying between them. Germline V lookup: CDR1 SEHNR, CDR2 FQNEAQ (reference sequence). CDR3 DNA sequence: TGTGCCAGCAGCTCCGGGACGCTCTATGGCTACACCTTC. It translates to CASSSGTLYGYTF.

A note on this clonotype: Since a much larger clone is just one base distant, this may be a read error. The chain employs TRBV27 and TRBJ1-1; D remains ambiguous. This CDR3 is 12 amino acids long. The germline gives CDR1 MNHEY, CDR2 SMNVEV (reference sequence). CDR3 sequence: CTSMRGNTEAFF. The CDR3 DNA follows: TGTACCAGCATGCGGGGAAACACTGAAGCTTTCTTT.

This clonotype was detected a few times. The chain carries TRBV29-1 and TRBJ1-2; D call uncertain. Between the trimmed V and J ends, which lost 4 bases and 5 bases, there was a span of 11 bases. There are 12 residues in the CDR3. The germline V gene encodes CDR1 SQVTM and CDR2 ANQGSEA. The CDR3 DNA reads as TGCAGCGTTGCGGCTCGAGGTTATGGCTACACCTTC. Residues: CSVAARGYGYTF.